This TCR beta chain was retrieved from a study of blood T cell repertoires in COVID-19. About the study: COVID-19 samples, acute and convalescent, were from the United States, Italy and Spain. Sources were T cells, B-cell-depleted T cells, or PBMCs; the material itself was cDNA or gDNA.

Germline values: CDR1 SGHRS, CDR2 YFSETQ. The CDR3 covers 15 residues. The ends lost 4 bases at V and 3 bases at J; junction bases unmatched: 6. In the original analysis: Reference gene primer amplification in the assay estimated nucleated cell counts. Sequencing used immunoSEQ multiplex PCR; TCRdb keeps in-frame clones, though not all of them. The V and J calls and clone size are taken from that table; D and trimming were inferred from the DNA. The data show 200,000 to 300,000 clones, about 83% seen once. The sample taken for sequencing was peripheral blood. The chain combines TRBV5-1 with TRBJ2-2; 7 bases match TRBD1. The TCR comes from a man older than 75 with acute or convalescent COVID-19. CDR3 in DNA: TGCGCCAGCAGCGCAAAAACAGGGGACACCGGGGAGCTGTTTTTT. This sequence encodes CASSAKTGDTGELFF.